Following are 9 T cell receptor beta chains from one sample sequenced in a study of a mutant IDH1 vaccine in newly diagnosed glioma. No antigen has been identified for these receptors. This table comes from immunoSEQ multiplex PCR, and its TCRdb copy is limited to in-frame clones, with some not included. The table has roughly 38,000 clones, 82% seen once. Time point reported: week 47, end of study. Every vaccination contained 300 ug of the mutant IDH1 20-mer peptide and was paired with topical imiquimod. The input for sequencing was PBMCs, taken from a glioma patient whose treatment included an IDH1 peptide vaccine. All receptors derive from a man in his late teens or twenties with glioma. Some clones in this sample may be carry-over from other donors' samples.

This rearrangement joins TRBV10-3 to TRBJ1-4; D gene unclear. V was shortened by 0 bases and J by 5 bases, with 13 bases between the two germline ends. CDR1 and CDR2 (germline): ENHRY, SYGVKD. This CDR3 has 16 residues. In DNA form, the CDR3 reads TGTGCCATCAGTGAGTCGATGGGGAACCTGAATGAAAAACTGTTTTTT. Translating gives CAISESMGNLNEKLFF.

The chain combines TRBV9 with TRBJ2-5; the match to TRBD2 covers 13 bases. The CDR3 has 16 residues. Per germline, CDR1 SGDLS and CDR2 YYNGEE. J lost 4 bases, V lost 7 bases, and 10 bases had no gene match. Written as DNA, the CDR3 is TGTGCCAGCGCTGGGGGGACTAGCGGGATCGGAGAGACCCAGTACTTC. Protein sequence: CASAGGTSGIGETQYF.

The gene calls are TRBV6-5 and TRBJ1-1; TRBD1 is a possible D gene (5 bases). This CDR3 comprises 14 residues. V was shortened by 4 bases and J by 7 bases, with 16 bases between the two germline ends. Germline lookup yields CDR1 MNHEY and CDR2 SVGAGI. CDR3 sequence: CASSLSRVYVEAFF. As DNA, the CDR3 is TGTGCCAGCAGTTTATCCAGGGTGTACGTTGAAGCTTTCTTT.

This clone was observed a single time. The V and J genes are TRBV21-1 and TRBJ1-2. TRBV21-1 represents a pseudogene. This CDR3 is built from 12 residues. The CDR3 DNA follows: TGTGCCAGCAGAAGTGGGGTTTGTGGCTACACCTTC. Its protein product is CASRSGVCGYTF.

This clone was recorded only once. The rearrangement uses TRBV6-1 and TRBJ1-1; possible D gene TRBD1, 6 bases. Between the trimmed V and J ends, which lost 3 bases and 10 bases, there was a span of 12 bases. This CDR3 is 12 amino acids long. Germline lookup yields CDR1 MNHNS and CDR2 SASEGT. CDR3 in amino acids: CASSDWGLAAFF. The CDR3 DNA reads TGTGCCAGCAGTGATTGGGGGCTTGCAGCTTTCTTT.

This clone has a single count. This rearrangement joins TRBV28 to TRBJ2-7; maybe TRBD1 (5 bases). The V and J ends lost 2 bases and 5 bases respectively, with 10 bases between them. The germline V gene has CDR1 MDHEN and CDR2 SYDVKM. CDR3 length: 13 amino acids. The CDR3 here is CASSLAGLHEQYF. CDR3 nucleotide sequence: TGTGCCAGCAGTTTAGCAGGGCTCCACGAGCAGTACTTC.

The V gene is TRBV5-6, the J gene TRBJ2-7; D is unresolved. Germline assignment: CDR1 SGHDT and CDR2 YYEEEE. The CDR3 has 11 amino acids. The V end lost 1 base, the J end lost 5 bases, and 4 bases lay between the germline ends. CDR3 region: CASSLYHEQYF. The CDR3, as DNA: TGTGCCAGCAGCTTGTACCACGAGCAGTACTTC.

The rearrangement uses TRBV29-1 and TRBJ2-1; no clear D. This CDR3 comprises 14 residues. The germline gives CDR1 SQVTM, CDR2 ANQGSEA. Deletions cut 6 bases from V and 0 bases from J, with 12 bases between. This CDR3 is CSVRPESSYNEQFF. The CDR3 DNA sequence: TGCAGCGTGAGGCCGGAGAGCTCCTACAATGAGCAGTTCTTC.

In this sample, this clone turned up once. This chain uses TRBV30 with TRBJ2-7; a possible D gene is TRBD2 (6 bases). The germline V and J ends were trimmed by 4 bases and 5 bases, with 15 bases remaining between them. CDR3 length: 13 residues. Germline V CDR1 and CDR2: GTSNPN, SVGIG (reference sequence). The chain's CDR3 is CAWTGESSNEQYF. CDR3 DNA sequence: TGTGCCTGGACGGGGGAATCCTCAAACGAGCAGTACTTC.